This TCR beta chain comes out of a study of cytomegalovirus exposure and HLA in healthy donors. The donors were in the roughly 120-subject validation cohort, distinct from the roughly 600-subject first cohort. Assay used: immunoSEQ multiplex PCR; TCRdb lists only in-frame clones, some missing. The sample lists around 95,000 clones, approximately 81% occurring once. Study-level findings and limits: Cytomegalovirus-associated TCR beta chains were listed, numbering some 150.

This clone showed up just a few times. Its matching antigen is unknown. The length of the CDR3 is 14 residues. Germline-derived CDR1 and CDR2 are MNHEY and SVGAGI. The V and J ends lost 0 bases and 4 bases respectively, with 10 bases between them. Sequencing used PBMCs. The source of this sequence is a man between 18 and 29 years old in good health and CMV-seropositive. The rearrangement uses TRBV6-5 and TRBJ2-7; possibly TRBD2 for D (5 bases). As DNA, the CDR3 is TGTGCCAGCAGTTACTCGAGGGCCGCATACGAGCAGTACTTC. It specifies CASSYSRAAYEQYF.